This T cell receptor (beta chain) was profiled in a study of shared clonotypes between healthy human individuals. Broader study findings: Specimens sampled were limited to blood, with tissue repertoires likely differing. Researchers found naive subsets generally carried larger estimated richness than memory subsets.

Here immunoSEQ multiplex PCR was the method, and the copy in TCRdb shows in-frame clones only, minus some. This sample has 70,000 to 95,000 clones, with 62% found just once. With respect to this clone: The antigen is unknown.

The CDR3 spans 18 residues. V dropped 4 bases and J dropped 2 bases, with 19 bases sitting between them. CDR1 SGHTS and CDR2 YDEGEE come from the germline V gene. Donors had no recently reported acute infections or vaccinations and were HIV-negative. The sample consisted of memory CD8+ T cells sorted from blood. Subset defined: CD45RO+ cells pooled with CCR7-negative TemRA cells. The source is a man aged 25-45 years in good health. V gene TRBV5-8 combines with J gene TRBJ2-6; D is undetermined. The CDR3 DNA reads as TGTGCCAGCAGCCCATTGGAAAGCCCAGAGGCTGGGGCCAACGTCCTGACTTTC. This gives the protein CASSPLESPEAGANVLTF.